The following is a T cell receptor (beta chain) sequence with its context. This clone was seen a handful of times. What antigen it recognizes has not been identified. Per-nucleotide qualities are absent, and no much larger clonotype sits a single base away. The CDR3 runs 12 residues from the cysteine to the phenylalanine. Of the read, only the CDR3 DNA is kept; its 36 bases are in frame from base 1. Trimming costs V 4 bases and J 3 bases, and their ends lie 6 bases apart. Looking up the germline V gene (reference sequence) yields CDR1 LNHDA and CDR2 SQIVND. The data were taken from a study of cytomegalovirus exposure and HLA in healthy donors (dated by TCRdb to 2016 to 2017). Regarding the study in general: An earlier analysis of around 600 of the donors reported 250 to 300 Gb of sequence data and more than 90 million unique TCR beta sequences from approximately 180 million T cells. An early release covering around 630 HLA-typed donors comprised about 300 gigabases of sequencing data and around 85 million unique TCR sequences. Of the approximately 400 genotyped donors, over 80% were placed in the genetic ancestry cluster associated with self-reported Caucasian donors. The aim of the study was to test whether cataloging public T cell receptors could identify signatures of past pathogen exposure. The T cell repertoires of about 700 subjects were profiled by immunosequencing and related to cytomegalovirus serostatus. In addition to the first cohort of around 670 subjects, a separate validation cohort of 120 different subjects was used. High-throughput TCR immunosequencing, statistical association of individual TCRs with disease status, and machine learning were combined to predict cytomegalovirus infection status. A later analysis re-analyzed previously published TCR beta repertoires from hundreds of donors and added high-resolution HLA genotyping to study TCR occurrence patterns. In the later analysis, no new phenotypic data were used to find candidate immune exposures; instead, reliance was placed on TCR beta sequences and their occurrence across donors. In an earlier analysis of roughly 580 of the donors, high-throughput TCR beta sequencing was used to judge whether each TCR beta V gene segment behaved as functional or pseudogenic. Donor age, sex, ethnicity and CMV serostatus were collected together with the repertoire data. In a later genetic analysis, genome-wide SNP genotypes for about 65% of the 666 donors were used, and that subset was treated as a discovery cohort. All discovery cohort repertoires had been generated on a single sequencing platform. Both class I and class II loci were covered by HLA typing, at four-digit resolution. Typing coverage differed by locus: A, B, C, DRB1 and DQB1 were typed in roughly 620-630 donors, DQA1 in 522, DPA1 in some 610, and DPB1 in around 490. Roughly 5 DR-DQ haplotypes were handled as single units for association and clustering because linkage in the cohort was strong. Among about 370 genotyped donors of the cohort, an average of about 240,000 unique TCR beta nucleotide sequences was sequenced per donor, of which about 20% were non-productive.

Preparation of the library involved the immunoSEQ multiplex PCR assay. For the multiplex PCR, a mixture combining 60 forward primers for TCR Vbeta segments and 13 reverse primers for TCR Jbeta segments was used. The CDR3 region of rearranged TCR beta genes was amplified from genomic DNA by a multiplex PCR assay. The amplified TCR beta libraries were sequenced on the Illumina HiSeq System as 87-base-pair reads. The original pipeline was this. Across the roughly 700 repertoires, a later analysis counted tens of millions of unique TCR beta chains, around 11 million of which were shared by at least two donors. Raw reads were error-corrected and collapsed into unique sequences by a nearest-neighbor algorithm in which closely related sequences were merged to remove PCR and sequencing errors. Alignment of CDR3 sequences to IMGT reference sequences was used to assign V, D and J gene segments. For a sequence to be retained, at least a six-nucleotide match to both a V gene segment and a J gene segment was required. A rearrangement counted as productive if the CDR3 had no stop codons and remained in frame with V and J, and every other rearrangement counted as non-productive. CDR3 was defined according to IMGT convention as the region running from the second conserved V-encoded cysteine to the conserved J-encoded phenylalanine. The earlier analysis of about 570 of the donors excluded any sequence lacking an unambiguous match to a single V gene segment. An earlier analysis of approximately 590 of the donors called V segments functional above 56.7% productive rearrangements and segregating when the between-donor standard deviation exceeded 5%. A statistical classification framework was developed to diagnose cytomegalovirus status using the catalog of TCR beta chain sequences. In a later analysis, TCR nucleotide sequences were compared against IMGT/GENE-DB human TR gene sequences so that V and J genes could be assigned. The TCRdist pipeline was used in a later analysis to assign CDR3 sequences and most-parsimonious VDJ recombination scenarios. In a later analysis, every TCR beta chain was defined by the combination of its CDR3 amino acid sequence and its V-gene family, and reads without a unique V-gene family were dropped. To address suspected cross-contamination and a sequencing artifact, a later analysis removed 450 to 700 highly shared, low-generation-probability nucleotide sequences. A later analysis calculated a clonal expansion index for each public chain from normalized within-repertoire ranks of inferred template counts. Generation probabilities in a later analysis came from a VDJ recombination model fitted to out-of-frame rearrangements, and those results were checked against IGoR. Hypergeometric tests were used in a later analysis to score TCR-TCR, TCR-HLA and TCR-CMV co-occurrence, with a repertoire-size bias correction applied to the TCR pairs. To estimate false discovery rates, a later analysis permuted the HLA or CMV assignments 20 times. In a later analysis, co-occurring TCRs were grouped using DBSCAN, and TCRdist sequence similarity was added for clustering within HLA-allele-positive subsets. Repertoires with fewer than 30,000 or more than 120,000 public chains, plus five repertoires with anomalous nucleotide sharing, were excluded from co-occurrence clustering. Drawn from immuneACCESS, this table holds only the in-frame rearrangements with V and J called that TCRdb kept. Clones are partly lost; checked studies trace under half to an unresolved V gene and leave the rest unexplained. V, J and clone size reflect that table, while D and trimming were determined from the DNA. The sample profile shows 110,000 to 150,000 clones; around four fifths of them were found once. The ten biggest clones cover around 3.7% of the sample.

Overall results and qualifications from the work: Across donors, most TCR sequences were observed very rarely, whereas some public TCRs were present in many individuals. Some IMGT-functional V segments, including TRBV6-2 and TRBV6-3, could not be told apart with the 87-base-pair reads, so those segments were excluded. Around 16 rarely observed V segments, including chromosome 9 orphons, were excluded from the earlier analysis of several hundred of the donors because counts were too low. A further reported finding was that TCR beta sequences accurately predicted the HLA-A and HLA-B alleles for most subjects in the first cohort. When HLA alleles, especially DR and DQ, strongly co-occurred, TCR associations were difficult to assign to individual alleles. In a later analysis, several top co-occurrence clusters were reported to appear linked to parvovirus B19, influenza, CMV and Epstein-Barr virus. Immune exposure information for the cohort was limited to CMV serostatus. In a later analysis, most CMV-associated TCR beta chains were found to appear HLA-restricted, with HLA associations seemingly driven largely by CMV exposure. Because HLA typing was missing for some donors at each locus, association tests included only the typed subset. In an earlier analysis of some 500 of the donors, most TCR beta V segments appeared in productive rearrangements about 87% or about 30% of the time, broadly matching IMGT annotations. Roughly uniform sequencing depth across donors was assumed in presence/absence analyses, although this assumption may not hold. According to the authors, the approach could potentially be generalized to other disease states and immunological phenotypes. In the study, approximately 160 TCR beta chains were listed as associated with cytomegalovirus. According to a later genetic analysis, donors in an Asian-associated ancestry cluster had fewer N-insertions in productive TCRs than the approximately 700-donor mean. The cohort was sequenced for TCR beta chains only, and without alpha or paired-chain data the features that could be detected were limited. V-gene and J-gene trimming of TCR beta chains was associated with a missense DCLRE1C variant in a later genetic analysis, and the association was replicated in an independent cohort. A later analysis found that TCR association rates varied across HLA loci, with DRB1 alleles showing the most associated TCRs and HLA-C alleles the fewest. In vitro tests confirmed that a few of the cytomegalovirus-associated TCR beta chains recognize cytomegalovirus antigens. The classifier was reported to diagnose cytomegalovirus status with high specificity and sensitivity in both the original and validation cohorts. In a later analysis, HLA-associated TCR beta chains showed more clonal expansion and lower generation probabilities than non-associated chains that were equally common. Correlated functional status among segregating V segments might be attributable to linkage disequilibrium, but an unknown experimental factor could not be ruled out. Specific HLA alleles were associated with 15,000 to 20,000 TCR beta sequences at a false discovery rate of 0.05 in a later analysis. A cluster of highly shared sequence variants was judged likely to represent a technical artifact of the sequencing pipeline.

The cohort was made up of 666 healthy bone marrow donors. At the time of sampling, every cohort member was nominally healthy, though immune exposures that went unrecorded were likely present. The donor tested CMV seronegative and was one of the 352 seronegative cohort members. Each donor provided a peripheral blood sample, and peripheral blood mononuclear cells were used for TCR beta sequencing. Genomic DNA was extracted from the blood cell samples with the Qiagen DNeasy Blood Extraction Kit. Sequenced material: PBMCs. The receptor was isolated from a male donor in good health and CMV-seronegative. Recombination linked TRBV19 to TRBJ2-5, with no confident D gene call. The nucleotides read TGTGCCAGTAGTACCCGGGAAGAGACCCAGTACTTC. This translates into CASSTREETQYF.